One and the same sample provided the 5 T cell receptor beta chains below, sequenced in a study of OX40 agonist ivuxolimab in advanced cancers. The assay was immunoSEQ multiplex PCR, and TCRdb's table has in-frame clones only and misses some. The sample has 75,000 to 100,000 clones, about 84% seen once. This specimen was CD4+ or CD8+ T cells sorted from blood, taken in a trial of the OX40 agonist ivuxolimab. Receptor source: an adult with an advanced solid tumor such as melanoma, head and neck, liver or kidney cancer.

The chain carries TRBV19 and TRBJ1-3; D remains ambiguous. CDR1 and CDR2 (germline): LNHDA, SQIVND (reference sequence). With 2 bases removed from V and 0 bases from J, the gap between germline ends came to 8 bases. CDR3 length: 15 amino acids. CDR3 in DNA: TGTGCCAGTAGTATACCCGGATACTCTGGAAACACCATATATTTT. It codes for CASSIPGYSGNTIYF. The full variable domain, with the rest looked up from reference TRBV19 and TRBJ1-3, is DGGITQSPKYLFRKEGQNVTLSCEQNLNHDAMYWYRQDPGQGLRLIYYSQIVNDFQKGDIAEGYSVSREKKESFPLTVTSAQKNPTAFYLCASSIPGYSGNTIYFGEGSWLTVV.

The chain has TRBV4-3 and TRBJ2-7, with TRBD1 as a possible D gene (5 bases). V was shortened by 0 bases and J by 3 bases, with 21 bases between the two germline ends. This CDR3 is 18 amino acids long. CDR1 is LGHNA and CDR2 is YSLEER in the germline V gene. CDR3 coding DNA: TGCGCCAGCAGCCAAGAACCCGCTTGGGGCGATGTAGGCTACGAGCAGTACTTC. Its translation: CASSQEPAWGDVGYEQYF.

V is TRBV19 and J is TRBJ1-2, with D tentatively TRBD1 (6 bases). Germline V lookup: CDR1 LNHDA, CDR2 SQIVND (reference sequence). The length of the CDR3 is 13 residues. V lost 3 bases, J lost 2 bases, and 7 bases lay in between. Written as DNA, the CDR3 is TGTGCCAGTAGTATCACAGGGAACTATGGCTACACCTTC. Translation gives CASSITGNYGYTF.

The CDR3 DNA is TGTGCCAGCAGCTTAACCTTCAGTGAAAAACTGTTTTTT. This translates into CASSLTFSEKLFF. This chain joins TRBV7-2 and TRBJ1-4, with D unclear. CDR3 length equals 13 residues. The V end lost 2 bases, the J end lost 7 bases, and 8 bases lay between the germline ends. Germline V gene sequence: CDR1 SGHTA, CDR2 FQGNSA.

The chain carries TRBV25-1 and TRBJ1-1, with 7 nucleotides matching TRBD1. The CDR3 totals 15 residues. Trimming took 6 bases from V and 1 from J; bases not matched to a gene: 8. The germline V gene encodes CDR1 MGHDK and CDR2 SYGVNS. For the CDR3, the DNA is TGTGCCAGCAGCGATCCAGGGGGGGGGAACACTGAAGCTTTCTTT. This translates into CASSDPGGGNTEAFF.